The clone carrying this T cell receptor beta chain was observed a few times. In germline, CDR1 is SGDLS, CDR2 YYNGEE. The length of the CDR3 is 13 residues. Trimming took 0 bases from V and 8 from J, leaving 11 bases between them. The data derive from a study of blood T cell repertoires in COVID-19. Some clones are missing from TCRdb's copy, which holds only in-frame ones; the method was immunoSEQ multiplex PCR. The repertoire has 60,000 to 90,000 clones, over 65% of them found once; the top ten carry 2% to 3%. Sequenced input: peripheral blood. This rearrangement joins TRBV9 to TRBJ1-2; possibly TRBD1 for D (5 bases). The clonotype originates from a human donor with acute or convalescent COVID-19. The donor label of this sample is uncertain. The CDR3 nucleotides read TGTGCCAGCAGCGTAGTACCAGGGATAGGCTACACCTTC. Its translation: CASSVVPGIGYTF.